The TCR beta chain described here comes from a study of response to subunit inactivated influenza vaccine. TCRdb ran MiXCR on the RT-PCR reads and lists one entry per CDR3 protein. The sample yields about 830,000 distinct CDR3 sequences, around 18% seen once. The sample consisted of PBMCs from blood, taken 5 to 6 days after vaccination. This receptor was identified in a man between 50 and 59 years old who received an inactivated influenza vaccine.

The CDR3, as DNA: TGCAGTGCTCCCCAAAATAAGGGACAGGCCGTCAGTTACTTC. Its translation is CSAPQNKGQAVSYF. V usage is TRBV20-1 and J usage is TRBJ2-7, with 8 positions matching TRBD1. The CDR3 has 14 amino acids. The germline gives CDR1 DFQATT, CDR2 SNEGSKA (reference sequence). V lost 5 bases and J lost 13; bases outside the gene matches: 19.